This T cell receptor (beta chain) stems from a study of blood T cell repertoires in COVID-19. Study overall: Italy, Spain and the United States were the sources of the convalescent and acute COVID-19 samples. T cells, B-cell-depleted T cells, or PBMCs provided the cDNA or gDNA that served as material.

The CDR3 loop spans 16 amino acids. Germline CDR1 is SGHAT and CDR2 is FQNNGV. V lost 1 base and J lost 1, with 10 bases in between. Method: immunoSEQ multiplex PCR; TCRdb's copy keeps in-frame clones and lacks some. Among fewer than 350,000 clones listed, 80% to 90% were seen once. Sample: PBMCs or T cells enriched from blood (not recorded which). The rearrangement links TRBV11-2 to TRBJ2-2; D perhaps matches TRBD2 (5 bases). The sequence was obtained from a woman in her 40s with acute COVID-19. CDR3 amino acids: CASSLAGKGNTGELFF. The CDR3 DNA follows: TGTGCCAGCAGCTTAGCGGGGAAAGGGAACACCGGGGAGCTGTTTTTT.